Below are 5 T cell receptor beta chains sequenced from a single sample in a study of OX40 agonist ivuxolimab in advanced cancers. Assay: immunoSEQ multiplex PCR; the TCRdb copy retains only in-frame clones and omits some. The sample yields fewer than 55,000 clones, 87% seen once. This specimen was CD4+ or CD8+ T cells sorted from blood, taken in a trial of the OX40 agonist ivuxolimab. The source of these receptors is an adult with an advanced solid tumor such as melanoma, head and neck, liver or kidney cancer.

The V and J genes are TRBV11-2 and TRBJ1-5; D remains unclear. The CDR3 is 16 residues long. The V gene's germline CDR1 is SGHAT and CDR2 FQNNGV. V was trimmed by 1 base and J by 3 bases, leaving 13 bases between them. This chain's CDR3 is CASSLVLSQVNQPQHF. Here the CDR3 DNA reads TGTGCCAGCAGCTTAGTCTTGTCCCAGGTCAATCAGCCCCAGCATTTT.

The rearrangement links TRBV28 to TRBJ2-7; D might be TRBD2 (5 bases). The germline CDR1 and CDR2 sequences are MDHEN and SYDVKM. This CDR3 has 15 amino acids. V was clipped by 2 bases and J by 1 base, with 12 bases between them. The CDR3 is CASSLGGRGSYEQYF. The DNA of the CDR3 is TGTGCCAGCAGTTTAGGAGGAAGAGGGTCCTACGAGCAGTACTTC.

The V call is TRBV9, the J call TRBJ2-1; D call uncertain. CDR1 and CDR2 (germline): SGDLS, YYNGEE. V was shortened by 0 bases and J by 5 bases, with 12 bases between the two germline ends. The CDR3 sequence is 15 residues long. The CDR3 DNA reads TGTGCCAGCAGCGTAGGTGCAAAGGAGAACAATGAGCAGTTCTTC. Translating gives CASSVGAKENNEQFF. The whole variable domain, filled in from reference TRBV9 and TRBJ2-1, reads DSGVTQTPKHLITATGQRVTLRCSPRSGDLSVYWYQQSLDQGLQFLIQYYNGEERAKGNILERFSAQQFPDLHSELNLSSLELGDSALYFCASSVGAKENNEQFFGPGTRLTVL.

This chain connects TRBV13 to TRBJ1-3; D remains ambiguous. V was shortened by 5 bases and J by 2 bases, with 7 bases between the two germline ends. The CDR3 covers 13 residues. CDR1 and CDR2 (germline): PRHDT, FYEKMQ (reference sequence). The CDR3 DNA follows: TGTGCCAGCAGCCCTAAGCCTGGAAACACCATATATTTT. As protein: CASSPKPGNTIYF.

V and J are TRBV10-3 and TRBJ1-2; perhaps TRBD1 as D (5 bases). The CDR3 spans 14 residues. The V end lost 0 bases, the J end lost 4 bases, and 9 bases lay between the germline ends. CDR1 ENHRY and CDR2 SYGVKD come from the germline V gene. The CDR3 protein is CAISESGAVYGYTF. CDR3 DNA: TGTGCCATCAGTGAGTCAGGGGCAGTCTATGGCTACACCTTC.